The 3 T cell receptor beta chains listed next were all sequenced from one sample in a study of response to subunit inactivated influenza vaccine. TCRdb analysed the RT-PCR reads with MiXCR anew, one entry per CDR3 protein. The sample holds around 850,000 distinct CDR3 sequences, around a sixth seen once. Sequences were derived from PBMCs from blood, sampled 4 to 6 days after vaccination. The receptors shown here come from a middle-aged man who received an inactivated influenza vaccine.

This chain connects TRBV7-8 to TRBJ2-1; 12 positions agree with TRBD2. Looked up from germline, CDR1 is SGHVS and CDR2 is FQNEAQ. V lost 6 bases and J lost 5; bases outside the gene matches: 5. This CDR3 spans 15 amino acids. CDR3 amino acids: CASRHSSGRDNEQFF. Here the CDR3 DNA reads TGTGCCAGCAGACATTCTAGCGGGAGGGACAATGAGCAGTTCTTC.

This clonotype was picked up a small number of times. This chain links TRBV12-3 or TRBV12-4 with TRBJ2-2; 9 nucleotides match TRBD1. This CDR3 spans 16 amino acids. The V gene end was trimmed by 6 bases and the J gene end by 4 bases; junction bases not matched to a gene: 9. The CDR3 region has the DNA TGTGCCAGCAGAACAGGGGGCGGTCGTGCCACCGGGGAGCTGTTTTTT. Residues: CASRTGGGRATGELFF.

The chain employs TRBV5-1 and TRBJ1-5, with 7 bases that match TRBD1. V was pared by 4 bases and J by 3 bases, with 7 bases of the junction left unmatched. Germline CDR1 is SGHRS and CDR2 is YFSETQ. The CDR3 runs 15 residues. CDR3 protein: CASSNWDSLNQPQHF. The CDR3 DNA is TGCGCCAGCAGCAACTGGGACAGCCTCAATCAGCCCCAGCATTTT.